The clone carrying this T cell receptor beta chain was seen ten or more times. No antigen is known for it. The trim removed 3 bases at V and 5 bases at J, leaving 10 bases unmatched. This CDR3 has 15 residues. Germline V CDR1 and CDR2: DFQATT, SNEGSKA (reference sequence). The sample is drawn from a study of T-cell reconstitution after alpha-beta-depleted transplantation in children. Study-level points and caveats: The study reportedly traced alpha-beta T cells about two months after transplant to several hundred expanded graft clones.

It was with unique molecular identifiers that the TCRbeta library was prepared. TCRdb re-called the PCR reads with MiXCR, one entry per CDR3 protein. In the table there are around 250,000 distinct CDR3 sequences, more than 20% of which are singletons. Sequences were derived from PBMCs, sampled before TCRalphabeta/CD19-depleted stem cell transplant. The chain links TRBV20-1 to TRBJ2-5, with 9 bases that match TRBD2. The receptor was derived from a girl between 2 and 10 years old with Fanconi anemia, due to receive a stem cell transplant. CDR3 region: CSASPLAGREETQYF. CDR3 bases: TGCAGTGCTAGTCCCCTAGCGGGACGGGAGGAGACCCAGTACTTC.